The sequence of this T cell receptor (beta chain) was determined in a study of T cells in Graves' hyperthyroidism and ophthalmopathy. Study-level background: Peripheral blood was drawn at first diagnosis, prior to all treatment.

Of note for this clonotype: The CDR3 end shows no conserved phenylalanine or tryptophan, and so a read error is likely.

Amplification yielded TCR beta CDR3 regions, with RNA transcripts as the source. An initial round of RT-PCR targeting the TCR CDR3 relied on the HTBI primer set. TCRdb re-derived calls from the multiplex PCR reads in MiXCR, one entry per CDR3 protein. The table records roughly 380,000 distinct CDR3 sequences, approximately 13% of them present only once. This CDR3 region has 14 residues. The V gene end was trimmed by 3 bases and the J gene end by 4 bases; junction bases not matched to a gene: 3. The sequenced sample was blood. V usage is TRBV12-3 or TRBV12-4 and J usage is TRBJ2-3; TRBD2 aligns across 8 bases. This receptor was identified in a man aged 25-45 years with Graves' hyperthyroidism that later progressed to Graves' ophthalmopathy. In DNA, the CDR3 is TGTGCCAGCAGTTTCGGGGGGGCTGCAGATACGCAGTATCTT. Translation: CASSFGGAADTQYL.